This TCR beta chain was recorded in a study of blood T cell repertoires in COVID-19. Study in general: In each case, the material was cDNA or gDNA derived from T cells, B-cell-depleted T cells, or PBMCs.

Only in-frame clones appear in the TCRdb table, and some are missing; sequencing was by immunoSEQ multiplex PCR. Of roughly 80,000 clones listed, around nine tenths are singletons. V was pared by 2 bases and J by 2 bases, with 9 bases between. The CDR3 runs to 15 residues. Looked up from germline, CDR1 is MGHRA and CDR2 is YSYEKL. The receptor's source is a woman older than 75 with active or convalescent COVID-19. The sample comprised peripheral blood. The V and J genes are TRBV4-1 and TRBJ2-2; D is possibly TRBD2 (6 bases). Here the CDR3 reads CASSQSGGNTGELFF. For the CDR3, the DNA is TGCGCCAGCAGCCAATCCGGGGGAAACACCGGGGAGCTGTTTTTT.